The rows below give T cell receptor beta chains drawn from one sample of a study of blood T cell repertoires in COVID-19. Libraries were prepared by immunoSEQ multiplex PCR; TCRdb keeps only in-frame clonotypes and omits some of them. Of roughly 250,000 clones in the sample, 65% to 90% were seen once. Material for sequencing was peripheral blood. These receptors were taken from a woman aged 45-65 years with acute or convalescent COVID-19. CDR3s include the opening cysteine and the closing phenylalanine or tryptophan. D genes are given only for firm matches. For some rows the clone size is stated as once, few or many, or as a class when expanded; others skip it.

clone_size	v_call	d_call	j_call	cdr3_aa	cdr3_nt
NA	TRBV5-6	TRBD2	TRBJ2-5	CASSLASGGAIETQYF	TGTGCCAGCAGCTTGGCTAGCGGGGGGGCCATTGAGACCCAGTACTTC
NA	TRBV2	TRBD1	TRBJ2-7	CASSEAWATGYYEQYF	TGTGCCAGCAGTGAAGCGTGGGCGACAGGGTACTACGAGCAGTACTTC
NA	TRBV7-2	NA	TRBJ2-3	CASSPGGGQFTDTQYF	TGTGCCAGCAGCCCCGGGGGGGGACAGTTCACAGATACGCAGTATTTT
few	TRBV7-9	TRBD2	TRBJ2-3	CASSFPTSGGSDTQYF	TGTGCCAGCAGCTTTCCGACTAGCGGGGGCTCAGATACGCAGTATTTT
once	TRBV6-4	TRBD1	TRBJ1-1	CASSDPGQGTEAFF	TGTGCCAGCAGTGACCCCGGACAGGGCACTGAAGCTTTCTTT
NA	TRBV11-2	TRBD1	TRBJ2-7	CASSQGAGFSYEQYF	TGTGCCAGCAGCCAGGGGGCAGGGTTCTCCTACGAGCAGTACTTC
NA	TRBV21-1	NA	TRBJ2-5	CASSKEEGMETQYF	TGTGCCAGCAGCAAAGAAGAGGGTATGGAGACCCAGTACTTC
NA	TRBV7-3	TRBD2	TRBJ2-1	CASSPHSGGADNEQFF	TGTGCCAGCAGCCCTCATAGCGGGGGCGCCGACAATGAGCAGTTCTTC
NA	TRBV4-1	NA	TRBJ2-2	CASSPRDTNTGELFF	TGCGCCAGCAGCCCCCGGGACACGAACACCGGGGAGCTGTTTTTT
NA	TRBV2	TRBD1	TRBJ2-3	CASSETGTASTDTQYF	TGTGCCAGCAGTGAAACCGGGACAGCTAGCACAGATACGCAGTATTTT
NA	TRBV28	NA	TRBJ1-5	CASSFRDAQHF	TGTGCCAGCAGTTTTCGAGATGCCCAGCATTTT
NA	TRBV28	NA	TRBJ1-6	CASSFQGQYNSPLHF	TGTGCCAGCAGTTTCCAAGGACAATATAATTCACCCCTCCACTTT
NA	TRBV15	TRBD2	TRBJ2-1	CATSREGTSSYNEQFF	TGTGCCACCAGCAGAGAAGGGACTAGCTCCTACAATGAGCAGTTCTTC
NA	TRBV28	NA	TRBJ1-5	CASSRVGADQPQHF	TGTGCCAGCAGCCGGGTGGGGGCAGATCAGCCCCAGCATTTT
NA	TRBV7-2	TRBD1	TRBJ1-5	CASALGQSNSNQPQHF	TGTGCCAGCGCCCTGGGACAGTCAAACAGCAATCAGCCCCAGCATTTT
NA	TRBV20-1	NA	TRBJ1-2	CSFHSDGYTF	TGCAGTTTCCACTCCGATGGCTACACCTTC
NA	TRBV2	NA	TRBJ2-7	CASSGIQHTYEQYF	TGTGCCAGCAGTGGTATACAGCATACCTACGAGCAGTACTTC
few	TRBV19	NA	TRBJ2-1	CASNLGRGNEQFF	TGTGCCAGTAACTTGGGCCGGGGAAATGAGCAGTTCTTC
NA	TRBV3-1/TRBV3-2	TRBD2	TRBJ2-1	CASSQDGTRGYNEQFF	TGTGCCAGCAGCCAAGACGGGACTAGAGGATACAATGAGCAGTTCTTC
NA	TRBV6-2/TRBV6-3	NA	TRBJ2-5	CASSQSTGQETQYF	TGTGCCAGCAGCCAGTCTACAGGACAAGAGACCCAGTACTTC
few	TRBV18	NA	TRBJ1-5	CASSFQGNQPQHF	TGTGCCAGCTCATTTCAGGGCAATCAGCCCCAGCATTTT
NA	TRBV7-6	NA	TRBJ2-1	CASSLPQEEQFF	TGTGCCAGCAGCCTCCCTCAAGAGGAGCAGTTCTTC
NA	TRBV24-1	TRBD2	TRBJ2-1	CATSGLAGGYYNEQFF	TGTGCCACCAGTGGACTAGCGGGAGGTTACTACAATGAGCAGTTCTTC
NA	TRBV7-2	NA	TRBJ1-2	CASRKGGRGYTF	TGTGCCAGCAGAAAAGGGGGTCGGGGCTACACCTTC
NA	TRBV6-5	NA	TRBJ1-2	CASSYSRGAIYGYTF	TGTGCCAGCAGTTACAGTCGGGGGGCGATCTATGGCTACACCTTC
NA	TRBV5-1	TRBD1	TRBJ1-6	CASSLDGDRKNSPLHF	TGCGCCAGCAGCTTGGACGGGGACAGAAAAAATTCACCCCTCCACTTT
NA	TRBV27	TRBD2	TRBJ2-1	CASSLIFLAGVSNEQFF	TGTGCCAGCAGTTTAATTTTTCTAGCGGGAGTTAGCAATGAGCAGTTCTTC
NA	TRBV7-9	NA	TRBJ1-1	CASSLGGLTTEAFF	TGTGCCAGCAGCTTGGGGGGTCTCACCACTGAAGCTTTCTTT
NA	TRBV14	NA	TRBJ2-1	CASSSSVAREQFF	TGTGCCAGCTCCTCATCAGTGGCCAGGGAGCAGTTCTTC
NA	TRBV5-1	NA	TRBJ1-3	CASSSRGSGNTIYF	TGCGCCAGCAGCTCCCGGGGCTCTGGAAACACCATATATTTT
NA	TRBV9	NA	TRBJ2-1	CASSVVEDEQFF	TGTGCCAGCAGCGTAGTAGAGGATGAGCAGTTCTTC
NA	TRBV19	NA	TRBJ2-1	CASSMGDTVQFF	TGTGCCAGTAGTATGGGAGACACTGTGCAGTTCTTC